This TCR beta chain comes out of a study of T cells in Graves' hyperthyroidism and ophthalmopathy (dated by TCRdb to between 2018 and 2020). About the study as a whole: Peripheral blood was sampled at the time of initial diagnosis, prior to any treatment. The study also compared thyroid tissue and blood T-cell repertoires from over 5 Graves' hyperthyroidism patients. To identify distinguishing TCR V-J signatures, a discovery cohort of 95 to 100 patients was used, comprising 43 with Graves' ophthalmopathy and around 57 with stable Graves' hyperthyroidism. The 75 to 100 discovery patients were divided at random into training and test sets in a 7:3 ratio. TCR Vbeta CDR3 sequencing of around 130 peripheral blood samples (under 45 ophthalmopathy, some 75 hyperthyroidism and approximately 17 progressor patients) is reported in the paper. After sampling, hyperthyroidism patients received methimazole starting at 30 mg daily, and ophthalmopathy patients received high-dose intravenous methylprednisolone. Prospective prediction of ophthalmopathy was tested in an independent validation cohort of 18 to 20 hyperthyroidism patients and 17 patients who later progressed to ophthalmopathy. Summary of the overall study and its limitations: In cross-validation, a model built on a 13 V-J signature told ophthalmopathy apart from stable hyperthyroidism with over 85% sensitivity and 81% to 82% specificity, and in testing the same model reached 80%/75%. In validation, the model predicted progression to ophthalmopathy with approximately 69% sensitivity and roughly 75% specificity, a median of about 6.7 months before onset. Sample size was not statistically predetermined, and investigators were not blinded to group allocation. Most expanded thyroid clonotypes (frequency above 0.001) were also detected in blood, suggesting blood repertoires may reflect thyroid immune responses.

Moderately to severely active disease, a Clinical Activity Score of at least 3, a NOSPECS grade of at least 4, and a duration under 3 months were present in ophthalmopathy patients. Exclusion was applied to patients with uncontrolled infections, other autoimmune diseases, pregnancy or lactation. Diagnoses were based on clinical symptoms, serum thyroxine and TRAb, thyroid ultrasound and orbital computed tomography. PBMCs were isolated from about 9 ml of fresh peripheral blood by Ficoll-Paque density gradient centrifugation. Total RNA was extracted with Trizol reagent, and quality was checked on an Agilent 2100 Bioanalyzer. The CDR1 and CDR2 encoded by the germline V gene are MNHNS and SASEGT. Its CDR3 holds 16 amino acids, cysteine through phenylalanine. Only CDR3 DNA is held: 48 bases, read in frame from base 1. V is reduced by 5 bases and J by 2 bases, leaving a spacing of 15 bases between them.

The TCR beta CDR3 regions were amplified from RNA transcripts. The first round of RT-PCR for the TCR CDR3 was performed with the HTBI primer set and the Qiagen OneStep RT-PCR kit. A second multiplex PCR round built the libraries, followed by size selection and purification. The libraries were sequenced on an Illumina HiSeq2000 using paired-end 100 bp reads. The source study handled its data this way. SOAPnuke was used to process the raw data, throwing out any read that contained adapters or uncalled bases, had a mean Phred below 15, or lacked an exact constant-primer or identifier match. High-quality paired reads were merged using COPE v1.2.5, and each unique nucleotide sequence was defined as a clonotype. MiTCR v1.1 was used to align the clonotypes against IMGT TRBV, TRBD and TRBJ reference segments. Analysis was restricted to V-J combinations with a frequency above 0.0001, which covered over 98% of repertoires. The TCS score was defined as F50 (clonal expansion) divided by E x V (chaos), with BLOSUM62-based TCRdist calculated between CDR3 peptides within each V-J. Welch's t-statistics and random forest reduced roughly 530 V-J features to 13, which were used in a naive Bayes classifier (R e1071). Using fastp trimming at Q25 and MiXCR clonotype assembly, TCRdb reanalyzed the public sequencing data and kept in-frame beta chains. Duplicate CDR3 protein sequences are folded into a single record with the most common DNA and genes. Clone size and V and J calls follow TCRdb, not the original study. This sample gives a few hundred thousand distinct CDR3 sequences in total; over 15% of them show up just once. Together, the top ten hold approximately 16% of the sample.

This clonotype has just a few counts. Its antigen is currently not known. The record has no base qualities; no much larger clone is one base away. The chain links TRBV6-1 with TRBJ2-2; the D gene is possibly TRBD2, with 6 bases matching. Sequencing input: blood. The TCR comes from a woman younger than 30 with Graves' ophthalmopathy. The CDR3 sequence is CASSLTRSPNTGELFF. The DNA sequence is given as TGTGCCAGCAGTTTGACTAGATCCCCCAACACCGGGGAGCTGTTTTTT.